This T cell receptor (beta chain) emerged from a study of blood T cell repertoires in COVID-19 (dated by TCRdb to about 2020). Concerning the study at large: The collaborator samples originated in the United States, Italy and Spain and spanned the acute and convalescent phases of COVID-19. Where available, HLA class I and class II types were obtained from metadata supplied by the sample provider rather than from assay-based typing. The sample metadata nearly always contained a de-identified subject ID, COVID-19 status, age in years and sex. Samples came from the ongoing ImmuneRACE study (first 160 participants) plus 1,254 subjects from 6 global collaborators. The repertoires were made available in a free public database intended to serve as a resource for research on the immune response to SARS-CoV-2. The prospective study material was composed of cDNA or gDNA derived from T cells, B-cell-depleted T cells, or PBMCs. The dataset comprised deeply sampled blood TCRbeta repertoires from subjects exposed to, actively infected with, or recovered from COVID-19.

As concerns this clone: The antigen it binds to is not known. One base away there is no much larger clone; base qualities are not given.

What the authors observed across the whole study: Clinical and demographic metadata were provided uncurated, with the amount varying by source and participant.

The collaborating institutions used their own protocols to collect whole blood in K2EDTA tubes. For TCRbeta analysis, collaborators shipped samples as frozen whole blood, isolated PBMCs, or DNA extracted from either of those sample types. TCRbeta CDR3 regions were amplified from genomic DNA using the immunoSEQ Assay, a bias-controlled multiplex PCR. Under the source paper's analysis protocol: The number of nucleated cells in each sample was estimated from the amplification of reference gene primers within the assay. Sequence reads were collapsed and filtered to measure the absolute abundance of every unique TCRbeta CDR3 rearrangement. For each sample, productive Simpson clonality was calculated by taking the square root of Simpson's diversity index across productive rearrangements. The clones in this table, taken by TCRdb from immuneACCESS, are in-frame only. Not every clone is retained; where verified, under half of the shortfall comes from an unresolved V gene, and the cause of the rest is unknown. V, J and clone size reflect that table, while D and trimming were determined from the DNA. A total of about 140,000 clones appear in this sample, over 80% of them only once. The ten largest clones capture approximately 10% of the sample.

Including cysteine and phenylalanine, the CDR3 has 14 amino acids. Only the CDR3 part of the read is kept: 42 bases, read in frame from the first base. The germline V gene yields SGHRS for CDR1 and YFSETQ for CDR2. V is trimmed back by 1 base and J by 5 bases, and the junction contains 3 bases that no gene match accounts for. The sequence links TRBV5-1 to TRBJ2-3; a stretch of 8 junction bases matches TRBD2. This sequence originates from a woman older than 75 with acute or convalescent COVID-19. The sample consisted of peripheral blood. The nucleotides read TGCGCCAGCAGCTTGAGGGCGGGAGGAGATACGCAGTATTTT. The encoded protein is CASSLRAGGDTQYF.